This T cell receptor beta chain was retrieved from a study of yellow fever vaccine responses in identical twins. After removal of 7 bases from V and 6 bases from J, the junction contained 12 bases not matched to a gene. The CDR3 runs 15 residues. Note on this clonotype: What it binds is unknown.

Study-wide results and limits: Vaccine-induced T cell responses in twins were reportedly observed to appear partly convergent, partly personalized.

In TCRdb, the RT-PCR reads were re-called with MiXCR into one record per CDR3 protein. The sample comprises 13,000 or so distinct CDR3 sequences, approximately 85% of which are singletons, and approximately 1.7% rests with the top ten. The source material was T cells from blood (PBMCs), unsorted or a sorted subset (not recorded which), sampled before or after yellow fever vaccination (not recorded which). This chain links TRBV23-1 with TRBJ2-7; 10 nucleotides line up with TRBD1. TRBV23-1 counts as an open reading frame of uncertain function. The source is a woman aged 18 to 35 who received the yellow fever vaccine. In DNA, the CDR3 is TGCGCCAGCACCCCAAACCGGGACAGGGGCAGCGAGCAGTACTTC. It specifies CASTPNRDRGSEQYF.